The entry below gives a single T cell receptor (beta chain) sequence along with its context. The data belong to a study of blood T cell repertoires in COVID-19. Study background: There were acute and convalescent COVID-19 samples, and they came from the United States, Italy and Spain. T cells, B-cell-depleted T cells, or PBMCs provided the cDNA or gDNA that served as material.

The authors' processing: The authors estimated nucleated cell counts from reference gene primer amplification. Repertoires were generated with immunoSEQ multiplex PCR, while TCRdb's copy carries only in-frame clones and drops some. D and trimming were read from the DNA, whereas the V and J calls and clone size are those reported in that table. The table has tens of thousands of clones, about nine tenths seen once; the top ten hold around 2.9%. The CDR3 extends over 15 amino acids. V lost 3 bases and J lost 3; bases outside the gene matches: 3. The V gene's germline CDR1 is SGHNT and CDR2 YENEEA. The sequenced sample consisted of peripheral blood. The J gene is TRBJ2-3, the V gene TRBV11-3; 10 nucleotides line up with TRBD2. This clonotype was sampled from an elderly man with acute or convalescent COVID-19. Here the CDR3 reads CASSLGGLATDTQYF. The DNA of the CDR3 is TGTGCCAGCAGCTTGGGGGGACTAGCGACAGATACGCAGTATTTT.